Detailed here is one T cell receptor beta chain. The antigen is not known. Individual cDNA molecules received unique molecular identifiers during library preparation. MiXCR was run by TCRdb on the 5' RACE reads, yielding one entry per CDR3 protein. The repertoire holds fewer than 50,000 distinct CDR3 sequences, roughly 7% seen once, with approximately 8% in the top ten. The sample is drawn from a study of early T cells in non-severe SARS-CoV-2 infection. Study in general: The authors sequenced bulk RNA from unsorted whole blood, leaving chains unpaired. Whole-study findings and limits: The matching step, a VDJdb search, favored anti-spike CD8 responses and missed private and CD4 specificities.

This receptor was taken from an adult who was a healthcare worker with PCR-confirmed SARS-CoV-2 infection or an uninfected control (not recorded which). Sequences were obtained from whole blood.

The CDR3 loop is CASSDGTGLGTDTQYF. As DNA, the CDR3 is TGTGCCAGCAGTGATGGGACAGGACTCGGCACAGATACGCAGTATTTT. This rearrangement joins TRBV2 to TRBJ2-3, with 8 bases lining up with TRBD1. Germline V gene sequence: CDR1 SNHLY, CDR2 FYNNEI. With 3 bases clipped from V and 1 base from J, the junction kept 6 bases outside the gene matches. This CDR3 contains 16 residues.